Shown below are 8 T cell receptor beta chains from a single sample sequenced in a study of blood T cells in healthy people across ages. The use of a sample-barcoded 5' primer and a J-beta primer mix characterized a second PCR of roughly 7 to 11 cycles. Each CDR3 protein is one row after TCRdb ran MiXCR on the 5' RACE reads. The table lists hundreds of thousands of distinct CDR3 sequences, about 28% of them singletons. This sample was also put to use in a study of T cells of mothers and their children.

The sequencing sample was made of blood. The receptors were gathered from a boy aged 2 to 9 in good health.

V gene TRBV5-1 combines with J gene TRBJ2-5; D might be TRBD2 (6 bases). There are 17 residues in the CDR3. Germline-derived CDR1 and CDR2 are SGHRS and YFSETQ. The ends were cut back, 2 bases at V and 5 bases at J, with 22 bases in the middle. The CDR3 spells CASSFSPLTGSSETQYF. The DNA of the CDR3 is TGCGCCAGCAGCTTCTCCCCCTTGACCGGGAGCTCGGAGACCCAGTACTTC.

The CDR3 sequence: CASSRGRIYEQYF. CDR3 coding DNA: TGTGCCAGCAGCAGGGGGCGAATATACGAGCAGTACTTC. The V and J genes are TRBV13 and TRBJ2-7; 7 bases agree with TRBD1. After removal of 5 bases from V and 4 bases from J, the junction contained 5 bases not matched to a gene. CDR1 and CDR2 from the germline V gene are PRHDT and FYEKMQ (reference sequence). The CDR3 length is 13 residues.

The chain has TRBV5-1 and TRBJ1-1; 9 nucleotides match TRBD1. The germline gives CDR1 SGHRS, CDR2 YFSETQ. V gave up 7 bases and J gave up 2 bases; unmatched junction bases: 6. The CDR3 is made up of 14 amino acids. The CDR3 nucleotides read TGCGCCAGCGACAGGGGGGAGGAAAACACTGAAGCTTTCTTT. It yields the protein CASDRGEENTEAFF.

On this clonotype itself: A junction end diverges from the germline sequence, so it may reflect a read error. The chain links TRBV5-1 to TRBJ1-1; D is ambiguous. CDR1 SGHRS and CDR2 YFSETQ come from the germline V gene. This CDR3 has 16 amino acids. CDR3 sequence: CARSLRTSGLNTEAFF. The CDR3 nucleotides are TGCGCCCGCAGCTTACGGACTAGCGGGTTGAACACTGAAGCTTTCTTT.

This clonotype was counted only a few times. This rearrangement joins TRBV12-3 or TRBV12-4 to TRBJ2-5; 7 bases match TRBD1. The J call could be wrong; TRBJ2-1 is a better fit for the DNA end. This CDR3 has 15 residues. This CDR3 is CASSWGQLLYNEQFF. CDR3 nucleotides: TGTGCCAGCAGTTGGGGACAGCTGCTCTACAATGAGCAGTTCTTC.

This clonotype was seen only a few times. The V gene is TRBV12-3 or TRBV12-4, the J gene TRBJ2-5, with 9 bases fitting TRBD2. V gave up 3 bases and J gave up 13 bases; unmatched junction bases: 6. CDR3 length equals 12 residues. The CDR3 nucleotides read TGTGCCAGCAGTTTGGGGGGACTAGCTCCGTACTTC. Its translation: CASSLGGLAPYF.

This chain connects TRBV4-3 to TRBJ2-2; a possible D gene is TRBD2 (6 bases). Germline V gives CDR1 LGHNA, CDR2 YSLEER. V was pared by 8 bases and J by 2 bases, with 9 bases between. The CDR3 is 13 residues long. This chain's CDR3 is CASRDSNTGELFF. The CDR3 nucleotides are TGCGCCAGCCGGGACTCCAACACCGGGGAGCTGTTTTTT.

This clonotype was picked up one time. The chain combines TRBV7-9 with TRBJ2-5; D is perhaps TRBD2 (6 bases). There are 15 residues in the CDR3. V lost 0 bases, J lost 9 bases, and 17 bases lay in between. Germline V gene sequence: CDR1 SEHNR, CDR2 FQNEAQ (reference sequence). CDR3 residues: CASSLAYRRVVPQYF. For the CDR3, the DNA is TGTGCCAGCAGCTTAGCCTATCGGAGGGTGGTTCCCCAGTACTTC.